Reported below is one TCR beta chain. Antigen specificity is unknown. The study sequenced TCR beta in blood CD8+ and CD4+ T cells. The multiple sclerosis control cohort comprised treatment-naive individuals presenting with stable or active relapsing-remitting disease. The authors reverse transcribed roughly 0.5 to 1 ug RNA with random hexamers. immunoSEQ multiplex PCR amplified TCR beta CDR3 across 54 Vbeta, 13 Jbeta. MiXCR, applied by TCRdb to the immunoSEQ multiplex PCR reads, yields one record per CDR3 protein. The sample gives about 130,000 distinct CDR3 sequences, more than 75% of which show up once; around 0.24% is in the top ten. These data are taken from a study of CD8 T cells in Susac syndrome. Whole-study findings and limits: The study conceded that relatively few individuals underwent its TCR sequencing and HLA analysis.

The sample consisted of CD8+ T cells from PBMCs. This sequence originates from a human donor with multiple sclerosis.

The chain's CDR3 is CASSSTGGLAGRDTQYF. In DNA, the CDR3 is TGTGCCAGCAGCTCCACCGGGGGACTAGCGGGAAGGGATACGCAGTATTTT. The rearrangement uses TRBV7-6 and TRBJ2-3; 13 bases match TRBD2. This CDR3 region has 17 residues. V lost 4 bases to trimming and J lost 6 bases; unmatched junction nucleotides: 10. Germline-derived CDR1 and CDR2 are SGHVS and FNYEAQ.